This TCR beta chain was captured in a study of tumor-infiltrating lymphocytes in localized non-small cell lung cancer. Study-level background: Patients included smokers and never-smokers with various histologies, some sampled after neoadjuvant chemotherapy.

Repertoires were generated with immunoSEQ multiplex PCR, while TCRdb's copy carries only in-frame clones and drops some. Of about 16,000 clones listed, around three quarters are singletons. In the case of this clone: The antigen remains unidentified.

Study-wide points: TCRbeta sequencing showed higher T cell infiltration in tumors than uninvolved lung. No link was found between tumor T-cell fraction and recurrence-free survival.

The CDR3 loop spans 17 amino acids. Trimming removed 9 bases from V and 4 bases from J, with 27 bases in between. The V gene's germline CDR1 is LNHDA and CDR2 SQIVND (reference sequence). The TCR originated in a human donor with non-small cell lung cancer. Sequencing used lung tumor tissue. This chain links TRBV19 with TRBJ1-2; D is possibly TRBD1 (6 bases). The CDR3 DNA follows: TGTGCCAGCCAACCCATCGGAGGGGGGATAGGAAGCTATGGCTACACCTTC. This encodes CASQPIGGGIGSYGYTF.